A single sample gave rise to the 2 T cell receptor beta chains below, sequenced in a study of blood T cells in healthy people across ages (dated by TCRdb to about 2015). The library relied on 5' RACE. TCRdb shows the sequencer as Illumina HiSeq 2500. A second PCR of roughly 7 to 11 cycles was performed with a sample-barcoded 5' primer and a J-beta primer mix. TCRdb passed the public sequencing reads through fastp at Q25 and MiXCR, retaining productive beta sequences. Records with the same CDR3 protein are collapsed into one entry carrying the most frequent genes and DNA. This sample comprises 1.5 million to 2 million distinct CDR3 sequences, roughly 27% of them detected only once. The ten top clones hold 6.5% to 8.5% of the sample. Source material: blood. Receptors originate from a woman aged 25-40 years in good health.

This clonotype occurred a few times. The chain carries TRBV7-4 and TRBJ1-4; tentatively, D is TRBD1 (6 bases). The V end lost 3 bases, the J end lost 6 bases, and 20 bases lay between the germline ends. The CDR3 loop spans 17 amino acids. CDR1 SGHVT and CDR2 SQSDAQ come from the germline V gene. In DNA, the CDR3 is TGTGCCAGCAGCTTGTTCCACAGGGTCGGGAGTGATGAAAAACTGTTTTTT. It specifies CASSLFHRVGSDEKLFF.

The chain uses TRBV4-1 and TRBJ1-1; D is uncertain. The ends were cut back, 0 bases at V and 1 base at J, with 6 bases in the middle. CDR3 length: 14 residues. Germline CDR1 reads MGHRA; CDR2 reads YSYEKL. The CDR3 coding sequence is TGCGCCAGCAGCCAAGATACGGGGAACACTGAAGCTTTCTTT. It codes for CASSQDTGNTEAFF.